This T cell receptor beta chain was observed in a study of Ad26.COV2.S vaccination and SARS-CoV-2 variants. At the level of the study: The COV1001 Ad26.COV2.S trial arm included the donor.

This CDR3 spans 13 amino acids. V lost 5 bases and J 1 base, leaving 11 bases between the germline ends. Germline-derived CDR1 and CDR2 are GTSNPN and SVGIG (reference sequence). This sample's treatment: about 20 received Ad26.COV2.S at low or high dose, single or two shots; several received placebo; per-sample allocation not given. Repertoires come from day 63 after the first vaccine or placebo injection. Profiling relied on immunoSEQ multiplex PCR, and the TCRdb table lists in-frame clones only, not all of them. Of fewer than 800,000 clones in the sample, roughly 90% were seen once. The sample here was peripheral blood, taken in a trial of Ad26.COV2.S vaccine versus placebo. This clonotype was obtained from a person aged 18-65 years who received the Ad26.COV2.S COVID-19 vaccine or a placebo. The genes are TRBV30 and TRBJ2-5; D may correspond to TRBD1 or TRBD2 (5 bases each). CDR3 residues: CAWRPGPQETQYF. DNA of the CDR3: TGTGCCTGGCGACCGGGGCCCCAAGAGACCCAGTACTTC.